This TCR beta chain appears in the sequencing data of a study of CD8 T cells in ankylosing spondylitis. Via MiXCR, TCRdb re-called the 5' RACE reads, giving one row per CDR3 protein. Of around 250,000 distinct CDR3 sequences listed, around 11% are singletons. The CDR3 spans 18 residues. CDR1 is KGHSH, CDR2 LQKENI, per germline. V gave up 5 bases and J gave up 5 bases; unmatched junction bases: 18. This clonotype was sampled from a male donor with ankylosing spondylitis or in good health (not recorded which). This chain joins TRBV18 and TRBJ1-1, with 9 positions matching TRBD1. The source material was blood, either unsorted or a sorted T cell fraction (not recorded which). The CDR3 is CASSIQGALVGKQTEAFF. The CDR3 DNA reads as TGTGCCAGCTCAATACAGGGGGCTCTCGTAGGTAAACAGACTGAAGCTTTCTTT.